Listed below are T cell receptor beta chains from one sample, sequenced in a study of cytomegalovirus exposure and HLA in healthy donors. The data were produced by immunoSEQ multiplex PCR, yet TCRdb's version contains in-frame clones alone and is incomplete. The profile shows around 200,000 clones, almost 90% of them singletons. Sequencing was performed on PBMCs. These receptors came from a young woman in good health and CMV-seronegative. The conserved cysteine and the conserved F or W are not part of the CDR3 here.

cdr3_length v_call cdr3_aa
13 TRBV5-4 ASSLRGRDQDTQY
14 TRBV5-4 ASSLEGGSSYNEQF
12 TRBV7-9 ASSPPGLTYEQY
11 TRBV15 ATSRTGYYGYT
15 TRBV6-1 ASSEARGGQGPWGYT
12 TRBV7-9 ASSLPGDMRTQY
15 TRBV5-1 ASSRIYRQLPSYEQY
11 TRBV5-1 ASKQGAQDTQY
15 TRBV25-1 ASSEYGTGVPGNTIY
14 TRBV28 ASSDLGLAGADTQY
15 TRBV4-3 ASSQDRGTSTHDEQF
13 TRBV18 ASSLSAGGKTEAF
12 TRBV7-3 ASSLGGRTDTQY
13 TRBV6-5 ASRIAGSSYNEQF
14 TRBV27 ASSLSRLAGPYEQY
15 TRBV5-1 ASSLGGGPAGGNEQF
11 TRBV10-1 ASSETSGTEAF
10 TRBV10-3 ASLDSYNEQF
13 TRBV27 ASSLWGQENQPQH
11 TRBV10-3 ATLAVTGNEQY
13 TRBV7-8 ASSSRLEATDTQY
11 TRBV11-2 ASSTSGPYGYT
16 TRBV7-2 ASSLLTSLNSGANVLT
13 TRBV28 ASKTLTGSLYGYT
13 TRBV13 ASSSGVSSYNEQF
11 TRBV27 ASSLSAGYEQY
13 TRBV27 ASSLDGAVLDGYT
12 TRBV19 ASTPGLAYNEQF